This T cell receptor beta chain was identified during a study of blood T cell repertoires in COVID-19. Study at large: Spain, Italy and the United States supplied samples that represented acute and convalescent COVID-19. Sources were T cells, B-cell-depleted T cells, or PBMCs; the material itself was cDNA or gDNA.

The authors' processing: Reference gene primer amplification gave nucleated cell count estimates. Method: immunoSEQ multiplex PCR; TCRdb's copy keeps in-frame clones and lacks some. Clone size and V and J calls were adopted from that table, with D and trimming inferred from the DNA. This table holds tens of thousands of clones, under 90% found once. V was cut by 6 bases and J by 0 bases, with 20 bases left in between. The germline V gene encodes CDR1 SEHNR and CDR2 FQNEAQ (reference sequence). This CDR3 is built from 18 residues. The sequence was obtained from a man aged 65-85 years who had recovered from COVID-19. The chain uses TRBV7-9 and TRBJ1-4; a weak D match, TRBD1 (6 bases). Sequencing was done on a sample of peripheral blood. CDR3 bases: TGTGCCAGCAGACCGAGGGACACCCCCCTGGCAACTAATGAAAAACTGTTTTTT. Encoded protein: CASRPRDTPLATNEKLFF.